This T cell receptor (beta chain) appears in the sequencing data of a study of T cell responses to AZD1222 COVID-19 vaccine. The wider study: Second doses that came at about 4 or about 12 weeks were put together. Study conclusions and caveats: Nearly half of spike-specific TCRs reportedly target unmutated variant regions. CD4 TCRs linked to vaccination spanned spike, dominating at 160-218 and 743-854. Mostly white British, mostly female donors; authors suggested clonal diversity may be underestimated.

Worth noting for this clone: Its antigen is as yet unknown.

Germline values: CDR1 MNHEY, CDR2 SMNVEV (reference sequence). V was clipped by 6 bases and J by 3 bases; unmatched bases: 7. This CDR3 is 15 amino acids long. TCRdb's copy holds only in-frame clones and misses some; the assay was immunoSEQ multiplex PCR. The sample includes some 120,000 clones, more than 80% of them seen just once. This clonotype was obtained from an adult in good health. The chain links TRBV27 to TRBJ1-4; TRBD1 matches 7 bases. Here the sequenced sample was peripheral blood, taken on day 0 of AZD1222 vaccination. This CDR3 is CASSKTGVANEKLFF. The CDR3, as DNA: TGTGCCAGCAGCAAAACAGGGGTAGCTAATGAAAAACTGTTTTTT.